A selection of T cell receptor beta chains follows, all from one sample in a study of patients and donors after allogeneic stem cell transplantation. Using its own MiXCR run on the RT-PCR reads, TCRdb lists one record per CDR3 protein. The sample has 400,000 to 500,000 distinct CDR3 sequences; around 16% are singletons. The sample taken for sequencing was blood, either unsorted or a sorted T cell fraction (not recorded which). All receptors come from a human donor who was either an allogeneic HSCT recipient or a stem cell or donor lymphocyte infusion donor (not recorded which). It is not recorded whose cells these are; they may come from a transplant donor. The CDR3 runs from the conserved cysteine through the conserved F or W. D genes are given only for firm matches. Size values are once, few and many counts, or a class for expanded clones, and some rows have none.

DNA	CDR3	V	D	J	size	length
TGTGCCAGCCGGGGTGCCTCGAACACCGGGGAGCTGTTTTTT	CASRGASNTGELFF	TRBV9	NA	TRBJ2-2	few	14
TGTGCCAGCAGTGGACAGCTCAATCAGCCCCAGCATTTT	CASSGQLNQPQHF	TRBV12-3/TRBV12-4	NA	TRBJ1-5	few	13
TGTGCCAGCAGCCAAGGGCCACACACTGAAGCTTTCTTT	CASSQGPHTEAFF	TRBV3-1	NA	TRBJ1-1	many	13
TGTGCCAGCAGTTACATCGGACAGGGCGGTTGGCGGGAGCTGTTTTTT	CASSYIGQGGWRELFF	TRBV6-5	TRBD1	TRBJ2-2	NA	16
TGTGCCAGCTCACCAAGCGCAGATACGCAGTATTTT	CASSPSADTQYF	TRBV18	NA	TRBJ2-3	few	12
TGCGCCAGCAGCCAAGAAGGTGACAGGGAAGGCACTGAAGCTTTCTTT	CASSQEGDREGTEAFF	TRBV4-3	TRBD1	TRBJ1-1	many	16
TGTGCCAGCAGTTTAAGGCCTACCCCAAATTCACCCCTCCACTTT	CASSLRPTPNSPLHF	TRBV12-3/TRBV12-4	NA	TRBJ1-6	NA	15
TGTGCCAGCAGCGTAGGCAGCGGGGGCTACAATGAGCAGTTCTTC	CASSVGSGGYNEQFF	TRBV9	TRBD2	TRBJ2-1	many	15
TGCGCCAGCAGCCAAACACCGGGACTAGCGGGAGGGACGCAGTATTTT	CASSQTPGLAGGTQYF	TRBV4-1	TRBD2	TRBJ2-3	few	16
TGTGCCAGCAGTTCCGATGGTATCTGGGACCGAGAGGAGACCCAGTACTTC	CASSSDGIWDREETQYF	TRBV6-5	NA	TRBJ2-5	NA	17
TGTGCCAGCACTCTAAGGACCTCGGACACCGGGGAGCTGTTTTTT	CASTLRTSDTGELFF	TRBV12-3/TRBV12-4	NA	TRBJ2-2	NA	15
TGCGCCAGCAGCCTCCTCCCGGGGGACACTGAAGCTTTCTTT	CASSLLPGDTEAFF	TRBV5-1	NA	TRBJ1-1	few	14